Listed here are 24 T cell receptor beta chains from one sample, sequenced in a study of CD8 T cells in cerebrospinal fluid in Alzheimer's disease. TCRdb reanalyzed the 10x single-cell sequencing reads and collapses them to one entry per CDR3 protein, without DNA. Recorded for this sample: around 1,500 distinct CDR3 sequences. Sequenced: cerebrospinal fluid. These receptors came from a human donor with mild cognitive impairment.

This clonotype shows up as medium-sized (0.01 to 0.1%) by frequency. The V gene is TRBV28, the J gene TRBJ2-7; the D call of TRBD2 rests on TCRdb alone, since no DNA is present to check it. Germline CDR1 MDHEN, CDR2 SYDVKM. The CDR3 loop spans 16 amino acids. This CDR3 reads CASSLVWGRASIEQYF.

V gene TRBV19 combines with J gene TRBJ1-1. In germline, CDR1 is LNHDA, CDR2 SQIVND (reference sequence). There are 13 residues in the CDR3. The CDR3 spells CASSISRNTEAFF.

The chain has TRBV7-3 and TRBJ2-4; no DNA is available, so the TRBD2 call from TCRdb remains unchecked. Germline CDR1 SGHTA, CDR2 FQGTGA. The CDR3 has 13 amino acids. CDR3 protein: CASSLTGEDIQYF.

Its frequency marks this clonotype as medium-sized. The rearrangement uses TRBV9 and TRBJ2-1; the D gene TCRdb calls, TRBD2, cannot be checked with no DNA. CDR3 length: 15 amino acids. Germline assignment: CDR1 SGDLS and CDR2 YYNGEE. The CDR3 region is CASSSGTGSWNEQFF.

According to its frequency, this clonotype is medium-sized. The genes are TRBV19 and TRBJ1-5; TCRdb selects TRBD1, and the lack of DNA leaves this call unchecked. CDR1 and CDR2 (germline): LNHDA, SQIVND (reference sequence). The CDR3 runs 14 residues. The CDR3 loop reads CASSISGRHQPQHF. Variable domain in full (rest from reference TRBV19 and TRBJ1-5): DGGITQSPKYLFRKEGQNVTLSCEQNLNHDAMYWYRQDPGQGLRLIYYSQIVNDFQKGDIAEGYSVSREKKESFPLTVTSAQKNPTAFYLCASSISGRHQPQHFGDGTRLSIL.

This clonotype counts as medium-sized by frequency. The chain joins TRBV6-5 to TRBJ2-7; no DNA is available, so the TRBD2 call from TCRdb remains unchecked. CDR3 length: 15 amino acids. Germline V gives CDR1 MNHEY, CDR2 SVGAGI. The CDR3 loop is CASSTSGGGGGEQYF.

By frequency, this clonotype is medium-sized. The rearrangement joins TRBV19 to TRBJ2-1; TCRdb returns TRBD2, unconfirmable since there is no DNA. The CDR3 has 15 amino acids. Germline assignment: CDR1 LNHDA and CDR2 SQIVND (reference sequence). CDR3 residues: CASSIGPLESNEQFF.

By frequency, this clonotype is medium-sized. The gene calls are TRBV7-9 and TRBJ2-3; TCRdb returns TRBD1, unconfirmable since there is no DNA. Germline V gives CDR1 SEHNR, CDR2 FQNEAQ (reference sequence). The CDR3 runs to 12 residues. The CDR3 loop reads CASSPLSDTQYF.

The gene calls are TRBV13 and TRBJ2-2; TCRdb's D call of TRBD2 is untestable without DNA. CDR3 length equals 16 residues. Looked up from germline, CDR1 is PRHDT and CDR2 is FYEKMQ (reference sequence). CDR3 loop: CASRHRLAGERGELFF. Using reference TRBV13 and TRBJ2-2 for the parts outside the CDR3, the full variable domain is AAGVIQSPRHLIKEKRETATLKCYPIPRHDTVYWYQQGPGQDPQFLISFYEKMQSDKGSIPDRFSAQQFSDYHSELNMSSLELGDSALYFCASRHRLAGERGELFFGEGSRLTVL.

This clonotype is called medium-sized based on its frequency. V and J are TRBV10-3 and TRBJ2-3; TCRdb reports TRBD2, a call that lacks DNA to check it against. The germline V gene has CDR1 ENHRY and CDR2 SYGVKD. The CDR3 length is 16 residues. The CDR3 is CAISPGTSGSTDTQYF.

This clonotype is identified as medium-sized from frequency. The chain joins TRBV20-1 to TRBJ2-5; the TRBD1 assignment by TCRdb is unverifiable without DNA. The CDR3 is 13 residues long. Per germline, CDR1 DFQATT and CDR2 SNEGSKA (reference sequence). The chain's CDR3 is CSAGDSGGETQYF.

This clonotype is called large based on its frequency. CDR3 residues: CASRHPGPQLGEKLFF. This sequence joins TRBV12-2 and TRBJ1-4; checking the TCRdb D call of TRBD1 is not possible without DNA. TRBV12-2 is tagged as a pseudogene. The CDR3 runs to 16 residues.

This clonotype is called large based on its frequency. This CDR3 reads CASSLTLNTQYF. The rearrangement links TRBV7-2 to TRBJ2-3. CDR3 size: 12 residues. The germline V gene encodes CDR1 SGHTA and CDR2 FQGNSA.

This clonotype is labeled medium-sized based on frequency. CDR3 in amino acids: CASGRIGNQPQHF. This sequence joins TRBV19 and TRBJ1-5; absent DNA, TCRdb's TRBD1 call cannot be checked. Germline V gene sequence: CDR1 LNHDA, CDR2 SQIVND (reference sequence). This CDR3 is built from 13 residues. The full variable domain, completed using reference TRBV19 and TRBJ1-5, is DGGITQSPKYLFRKEGQNVTLSCEQNLNHDAMYWYRQDPGQGLRLIYYSQIVNDFQKGDIAEGYSVSREKKESFPLTVTSAQKNPTAFYLCASGRIGNQPQHFGDGTRLSIL.

This clonotype is deemed medium-sized (0.01 to 0.1%) by its frequency. The chain employs TRBV7-3 and TRBJ2-1; absent DNA, TCRdb's TRBD1 call cannot be checked. There are 14 residues in the CDR3. Germline assignment: CDR1 SGHTA and CDR2 FQGTGA. CDR3: CASSIDRVSDEQFF.

In terms of frequency, this clonotype is medium-sized. The chain has TRBV11-3 and TRBJ1-5. The germline gives CDR1 SGHNT, CDR2 YENEEA. The length of the CDR3 is 16 residues. CDR3 loop: CASSLEQYYSNQPQHF. Filled out from reference TRBV11-3 and TRBJ1-5, the complete variable domain reads EAGVVQSPRYKIIEKKQPVAFWCNPISGHNTLYWYLQNLGQGPELLIRYENEEAVDDSQLPKDRFSAERLKGVDSTLKIQPAELGDSAVYLCASSLEQYYSNQPQHFGDGTRLSIL.

Its frequency marks this clonotype as medium-sized. V gene TRBV28 combines with J gene TRBJ1-2; TCRdb's D call, TRBD1, is unchecked because there is no DNA. The length of the CDR3 is 17 residues. From germline, CDR1 is MDHEN and CDR2 SYDVKM. CDR3 in amino acids: CASSSGTARGAVYGYTF.

By frequency, this clonotype registers large (0.1 to 1%). The gene calls are TRBV7-9 and TRBJ1-1. The germline gives CDR1 SEHNR, CDR2 FQNEAQ (reference sequence). This CDR3 region has 12 residues. CDR3 sequence: CASSLLVSEAFF.

This clonotype is classed as medium-sized by frequency. The chain is built from TRBV28 and TRBJ1-5. Germline V gene lookup returns CDR1 MDHEN and CDR2 SYDVKM. This CDR3 contains 16 residues. The CDR3 protein is CASSPGLAGGNQPQHF. Full variable domain (rest looked up from reference TRBV28 and TRBJ1-5): DVKVTQSSRYLVKRTGEKVFLECVQDMDHENMFWYRQDPGLGLRLIYFSYDVKMKEKGDIPEGYSVSREKKERFSLILESASTNQTSMYLCASSPGLAGGNQPQHFGDGTRLSIL.

This clonotype is called medium-sized based on its frequency. J is TRBJ2-7 and V is TRBV5-1. CDR3 length equals 13 residues. Germline CDR1 reads SGHRS; CDR2 reads YFSETQ. The CDR3 region is CASSADATYEQYF.

This clonotype is classed as medium-sized (0.01 to 0.1%) by frequency. This chain's CDR3 is CASSNSAQGGGYTF. This rearrangement joins TRBV12-3 or TRBV12-4 to TRBJ1-2; TCRdb designates TRBD1, a call that cannot be tested without DNA. The CDR3 consists of 14 residues.

CDR3 in amino acids: CSARGRLAKNIQYF. The chain couples TRBV20-1 to TRBJ2-4. The CDR3 length is 14 residues. CDR1 is DFQATT, CDR2 SNEGSKA, per germline (reference sequence).

The rearrangement joins TRBV9 to TRBJ1-3. Germline CDR1 is SGDLS and CDR2 is YYNGEE. CDR3 length equals 14 residues. The CDR3 reads CASTGTSSGNTIYF.

This rearrangement joins TRBV9 to TRBJ2-1. The CDR3 consists of 14 residues. Germline CDR1 and CDR2: SGDLS and YYNGEE. The CDR3 reads CASSVDLSYNEQFF.